Reported below is one TCR beta chain. Its specificity is not known. Trimming took 4 bases from V and 1 from J; bases not matched to a gene: 2. Germline CDR1 is LNHNV and CDR2 is YYDKDF (reference sequence). The CDR3 consists of 14 residues. This sample was taken from a study of response to subunit inactivated influenza vaccine. Overall study findings and caveats: Each seasonal flu vaccination may recruit only limited new T cells, authors suggested.

TCRdb reprocessed the RT-PCR reads via MiXCR and lists one record per CDR3 protein. The sample carries approximately 730,000 distinct CDR3 sequences, more than 11% recorded once. This rearrangement joins TRBV15 to TRBJ2-7; the match to TRBD1 covers 9 bases. The source material was PBMCs from blood, sampled less than 15 days before vaccination. The sequence was obtained from a man aged 50 or older who received an inactivated influenza vaccine. CDR3 region: CATSKTGGSYEQYF. CDR3 nucleotide sequence: TGTGCCACCAGCAAGACAGGGGGGTCCTACGAGCAGTACTTC.